The 19 T cell receptor beta chains below all came from one sample that was sequenced in a study of blood T cell repertoires in COVID-19. Sequencing was performed with immunoSEQ multiplex PCR; in TCRdb, only in-frame clones are kept and a portion is missing. Among 110,000 to 150,000 clones listed, roughly 84% were seen once. Source material: PBMCs or T cells enriched from blood (not recorded which). Source of these receptors: a man aged 35 to 55 with acute COVID-19.

The chain combines TRBV9 with TRBJ2-4; D gene unclear. Per the germline V gene, CDR1 is SGDLS and CDR2 is YYNGEE. V was pared by 0 bases and J by 8 bases, with 9 bases between. CDR3 length: 13 amino acids. DNA of the CDR3: TGTGCCAGCAGCGTAGCCGAGTCTGACATTCAGTACTTC. Translation gives CASSVAESDIQYF. Looking up the rest from reference TRBV9 and TRBJ2-4 gives the full variable domain: DSGVTQTPKHLITATGQRVTLRCSPRSGDLSVYWYQQSLDQGLQFLIQYYNGEERAKGNILERFSAQQFPDLHSELNLSSLELGDSALYFCASSVAESDIQYFGAGTRLSVL.

This chain links TRBV19 with TRBJ2-5, with a weak D call TRBD2 (6 bases). Trimming pared 5 bases from V and 3 bases from J, leaving 10 bases between. The CDR3 contains 13 residues. Germline lookup yields CDR1 LNHDA and CDR2 SQIVND (reference sequence). CDR3 residues: CASSPWEEETQYF. The CDR3 DNA is TGTGCCAGTAGTCCGTGGGAGGAAGAGACCCAGTACTTC.

This chain uses TRBV30 with TRBJ1-5; D may be TRBD1 (5 bases). Germline CDR1 reads GTSNPN; CDR2 reads SVGIG (reference sequence). This CDR3 contains 16 residues. Trimming stripped 3 bases from V and 9 bases from J, with 24 bases between. The CDR3 here is CAWSAGLPGPGGPQHF. The CDR3 bases are TGTGCCTGGAGCGCAGGGCTACCGGGCCCGGGCGGGCCCCAGCATTTT.

This clone was detected only once. The chain employs TRBV5-1 and TRBJ2-5, with 9 nucleotides matching TRBD2. With 2 bases clipped from V and 3 bases from J, the junction kept 11 bases outside the gene matches. Looked up from germline, CDR1 is SGHRS and CDR2 is YFSETQ. The CDR3 runs 17 residues. The CDR3 sequence is CASSLEGPAGGEETQYF. DNA of the CDR3: TGCGCCAGCAGCTTAGAGGGTCCGGCGGGAGGGGAAGAGACCCAGTACTTC. Filled out from reference TRBV5-1 and TRBJ2-5, the complete variable domain reads KAGVTQTPRYLIKTRGQQVTLSCSPISGHRSVSWYQQTPGQGLQFLFEYFSETQRNKGNFPGRFSGRQFSNSRSEMNVSTLELGDSALYLCASSLEGPAGGEETQYFGPGTRLLVL.

V and J are TRBV12-1 and TRBJ2-5; the DNA was not used to check the table's D call, TRBD1. TRBV12-1 is an annotated pseudogene. The CDR3 spans 14 residues. CDR3 bases: TGTGCCAGCAGCTTTGTTGGCAGAAAAGAGACCCAGTACTTC. Translated, it gives CASSFVGRKETQYF.

The genes are TRBV15 and TRBJ2-1; the D gene is possibly TRBD2 (7 bases). This CDR3 region has 15 residues. From germline, CDR1 is LNHNV and CDR2 YYDKDF (reference sequence). With 1 base removed from V and 5 bases from J, the gap between germline ends came to 12 bases. In DNA, the CDR3 is TGTGCCACCAGCAGAGTTAGGGAGGGGGACAATGAGCAGTTCTTC. Translating it yields CATSRVREGDNEQFF.

This chain links TRBV28 with TRBJ1-1; D remains unclear. V was clipped by 3 bases and J by 4 bases, with 6 bases between them. The CDR3 contains 12 residues. Germline CDR1 is MDHEN and CDR2 is SYDVKM. In DNA, the CDR3 is TGTGCCAGCAGTTTCGGGGTCACTGAAGCTTTCTTT. It encodes CASSFGVTEAFF.

The CDR3 protein is CAIAVTDTQYF. The CDR3 coding sequence is TGTGCCATCGCGGTCACAGATACGCAGTATTTT. The rearrangement joins TRBV6-5 to TRBJ2-3; unclear D gene. CDR3 size: 11 residues. Germline CDR1 is MNHEY and CDR2 is SVGAGI. Trimming shortened V by 10 bases and J by 2 bases, and 7 bases separated the two germline ends.

This rearrangement joins TRBV11-2 to TRBJ1-2; no definite D call. The V end was cut by 5 bases, the J end by 7 bases, with 11 bases between. The CDR3 is made up of 12 amino acids. Germline V gene sequence: CDR1 SGHAT, CDR2 FQNNGV. CDR3 DNA: TGTGCCAGCAGCCTCCGGGATATTGGCTACACCTTC. Residues: CASSLRDIGYTF.

As regards this clone: A read error may produce the germline difference seen at one junction end. The same CDR3 can be traced to other DNA sequences in this sample. This chain uses TRBV28 with TRBJ1-4, with TRBD1 matching 9 bases. CDR3 size: 14 residues. From germline, CDR1 is MDHEN and CDR2 SYDVKM. The CDR3 DNA sequence: TGTGCCAGCAGTCCACAGGGGGCGAGTGAAAAACTATTTTTT. It codes for CASSPQGASEKLFF.

In its sample, this clone was seen a few times. This chain links TRBV5-1 with TRBJ1-1; 8 bases fit TRBD1. CDR3 length: 15 amino acids. CDR1 is SGHRS, CDR2 YFSETQ, per germline. J was trimmed by 8 bases and V by 3 bases; bases with no gene match: 12. The CDR3 is CASSSSLGQGQEAFF. Written as DNA, the CDR3 is TGCGCCAGCAGCTCCAGTCTAGGACAGGGTCAAGAAGCTTTCTTT.

The chain recombines TRBV13 with TRBJ1-3; D unclear. Between the trimmed V and J ends, which lost 0 bases and 1 base, there was a span of 7 bases. The germline V gene encodes CDR1 PRHDT and CDR2 FYEKMQ (reference sequence). This CDR3 comprises 15 residues. CDR3 in amino acids: CASSLGAGSGNTIYF. The CDR3 nucleotides are TGTGCCAGCAGCTTAGGGGCAGGTTCTGGAAACACCATATATTTT.

The rearrangement joins TRBV4-2 to TRBJ1-3; D uncertain. There are 17 residues in the CDR3. Germline lookup yields CDR1 LGHNA and CDR2 YNFKEQ. Trimming cost V 0 bases and J 0 bases, with 12 bases left between them. CDR3 sequence: CASSQDERALSGNTIYF. In DNA, the CDR3 is TGTGCCAGCAGCCAAGATGAGAGAGCTCTCTCTGGAAACACCATATATTTT.

The chain uses TRBV28 and TRBJ1-2; 10 positions agree with TRBD1. Germline CDR1 reads MDHEN; CDR2 reads SYDVKM. Unmatched junction bases numbered 5, after V lost 5 bases and J lost 2 bases. The CDR3 totals 15 residues. CDR3 sequence reads: CASSGTGDENYGYTF. For the CDR3, the DNA is TGTGCCAGCAGTGGGACAGGGGACGAAAACTATGGCTACACCTTC.

The chain is built from TRBV9 and TRBJ2-3; tentatively, D is TRBD1 (5 bases). Trimming pared 6 bases from V and 4 bases from J, leaving 15 bases between. Germline V gene data show CDR1 as SGDLS and CDR2 as YYNGEE. The CDR3 is made up of 14 amino acids. In DNA form, the CDR3 reads TGTGCCAGCACCCGAGACAGATGGGCAGATACGCAGTATTTT. Residues: CASTRDRWADTQYF.

This CDR3 reads CASSLGDRDQETQYF. The CDR3 DNA reads TGTGCCAGCAGCTTAGGAGACAGGGACCAAGAGACCCAGTACTTC. The V call is TRBV11-2, the J call TRBJ2-5, with 7 bases that match TRBD1. Per the germline V gene, CDR1 is SGHAT and CDR2 is FQNNGV. V shed 1 base and J 0 bases; nucleotides not matched to a gene: 2. The CDR3 runs 15 residues. Variable domain in full (rest from reference TRBV11-2 and TRBJ2-5): EAGVAQSPRYKIIEKRQSVAFWCNPISGHATLYWYQQILGQGPKLLIQFQNNGVVDDSQLPKDRFSAERLKGVDSTLKIQPAKLEDSAVYLCASSLGDRDQETQYFGPGTRLLVL.

The chain joins TRBV7-9 to TRBJ2-3; the match to TRBD1 covers 7 bases. With V trimmed by 10 bases and J by 4 bases, 11 bases remained unmatched. The V gene's germline CDR1 is SEHNR and CDR2 FQNEAQ (reference sequence). The CDR3 runs to 14 residues. The CDR3 DNA sequence: TGTGCCACGTCCGAGGGGGCCAGGGCAGATACGCAGTATTTT. This gives the protein CATSEGARADTQYF.

This chain links TRBV5-1 with TRBJ1-1; possibly TRBD1 for D (6 bases). Trimming left V 5 bases short and J 3 bases short, with 23 bases between. The CDR3 spans 17 residues. Per the germline V gene, CDR1 is SGHRS and CDR2 is YFSETQ. CDR3 nucleotide sequence: TGCGCCAGCAGAAAGGGGGACGGGGCGATTACCCACACTGAAGCTTTCTTT. It yields the protein CASRKGDGAITHTEAFF.

This clone was picked up a small number of times. V is TRBV18 and J is TRBJ2-1; 9 positions match TRBD1. CDR1 and CDR2 from the germline V gene are KGHSH and LQKENI. V was clipped by 3 bases and J by 5 bases; unmatched bases: 5. The CDR3 extends over 15 amino acids. CDR3 region: CASSPQQGADNEQFF. CDR3 in DNA: TGTGCCAGCTCACCCCAACAGGGGGCGGACAATGAGCAGTTCTTC.